One sample yielded the 18 T cell receptor beta chains listed below, sequenced in a study of blood T cell repertoires in COVID-19. Using immunoSEQ multiplex PCR, the repertoire was profiled, and TCRdb retains in-frame clones only, with some absent. The sample shows roughly 200,000 clones, around 84% of them seen only once. Specimen: peripheral blood. These receptors all stem from a woman older than 75 with COVID-19, enrolled during active disease.

The chain has TRBV6-5 and TRBJ1-1; no clear D. Trimming left V 8 bases short and J 0 bases short, with 4 bases between. CDR3 length: 11 residues. Per germline, CDR1 MNHEY and CDR2 SVGAGI. In DNA form, the CDR3 reads TGTGCCAGCCACATGAACACTGAAGCTTTCTTT. This sequence encodes CASHMNTEAFF.

This clone was counted a few times. This rearrangement joins TRBV18 to TRBJ1-2, with D perhaps matching TRBD1 (6 bases). V lost 3 bases and J lost 0, with 11 bases in between. This CDR3 spans 15 amino acids. CDR1 is KGHSH and CDR2 is LQKENI in the germline V gene. In DNA, the CDR3 is TGTGCCAGCTCACCCTCGACAGGAGCTAACTATGGCTACACCTTC. Amino acids: CASSPSTGANYGYTF.

The chain links TRBV11-2 to TRBJ1-1; D is uncertain. V lost 3 bases to trimming and J lost 6 bases, with 14 bases between them. Germline CDR1 and CDR2: SGHAT and FQNNGV. CDR3 length: 14 amino acids. CDR3 sequence: CASSFAPAGAEAFF. As DNA, the CDR3 is TGTGCCAGCAGCTTCGCCCCCGCCGGGGCTGAAGCTTTCTTT.

The chain carries TRBV5-1 and TRBJ1-1; D not certain. Trimming stripped 0 bases from V and 4 bases from J, with 10 bases between. This CDR3 has 14 residues. Germline V gene data show CDR1 as SGHRS and CDR2 as YFSETQ. The CDR3 is CASSLEAAGTEAFF. CDR3 nucleotide sequence: TGCGCCAGCAGCTTGGAAGCTGCGGGCACTGAAGCTTTCTTT.

This rearrangement joins TRBV10-3 to TRBJ1-6; 7 bases are shared with TRBD1. This CDR3 comprises 13 residues. Unmatched junction bases numbered 4, after V lost 11 bases and J lost 3 bases. Germline lookup yields CDR1 ENHRY and CDR2 SYGVKD. The CDR3 loop is CAVRDSYNSPLHF. CDR3 in DNA: TGTGCCGTCCGGGACAGCTATAATTCACCCCTCCACTTT.

V and J are TRBV6-6 and TRBJ1-2, with a weak D call TRBD1 (6 bases). V was cut by 4 bases and J by 5 bases, with 17 bases left in between. The germline V gene has CDR1 MNHNY and CDR2 SVGAGI (reference sequence). The CDR3 has 15 amino acids. The CDR3 region has the DNA TGTGCCAGCAGTTCAACCGGGACACGGTATTATGGCTACACCTTC. Residues: CASSSTGTRYYGYTF.

The chain joins TRBV3-1 (or the pseudogene TRBV3-2) to TRBJ1-2; weak D call: TRBD1 (5 bases). The V and J ends lost 4 bases and 2 bases respectively, with 8 bases between them. Germline assignment: CDR1 LGHDT and CDR2 YNNKEL (reference sequence). This CDR3 comprises 13 residues. The CDR3 sequence is CASSRGTNYGYTF. The CDR3 region has the DNA TGTGCCAGCAGCCGGGGCACGAACTATGGCTACACCTTC.

The CDR3 sequence is CASSQEGRGGQRDTQYF. CDR3 DNA sequence: TGCGCCAGCAGCCAAGAAGGGCGGGGGGGCCAAAGAGATACGCAGTATTTT. This chain joins TRBV4-3 and TRBJ2-3; 9 bases match TRBD2. CDR1 is LGHNA, CDR2 YSLEER, per germline. There are 17 residues in the CDR3. V lost 0 bases, J lost 5 bases, and 9 bases stayed unmatched.

The CDR3 is CASSSGGRDTEAFF. The CDR3 DNA follows: TGTGCCAGCAGTTCAGGGGGCCGGGACACTGAAGCTTTCTTT. V gene TRBV6-5 combines with J gene TRBJ1-1, with 8 positions matching TRBD1. V dropped 4 bases and J dropped 3; count of bases not matched to a gene: 4. The CDR3 extends over 14 amino acids. CDR1 is MNHEY, CDR2 SVGAGI, per germline.

V gene TRBV7-2 combines with J gene TRBJ2-1, with D perhaps TRBD1 (6 bases). Germline-derived CDR1 and CDR2 are SGHTA and FQGNSA. V was trimmed by 1 base and J by 3 bases, leaving 10 bases between them. The CDR3 loop spans 15 amino acids. The CDR3 region has the DNA TGTGCCAGCAGCTTAGATGCAGGGGTCTACAATGAGCAGTTCTTC. Residues: CASSLDAGVYNEQFF.

The rearrangement uses TRBV5-1 and TRBJ2-1; 12 nucleotides agree with TRBD1. Unmatched junction bases numbered 10, after V lost 4 bases and J lost 8 bases. CDR1 is SGHRS and CDR2 is YFSETQ in the germline V gene. The CDR3 extends over 16 amino acids. CDR3 protein: CASSQAGTGGADEQFF. Written as DNA, the CDR3 is TGCGCCAGCAGCCAGGCCGGGACAGGGGGCGCGGATGAGCAGTTCTTC.

The rearrangement uses TRBV18 and TRBJ2-7; the match to TRBD1 covers 10 bases. Losses at the gene ends were 5 bases for V and 4 bases for J; bases not matched to a gene: 5. In germline, CDR1 is KGHSH, CDR2 LQKENI. This CDR3 has 14 amino acids. CDR3 coding DNA: TGTGCCAGCTCAGAGGGACAGGGGAGGTACGAGCAGTACGTC. Protein product: CASSEGQGRYEQYV.

This sequence joins TRBV7-9 and TRBJ2-3, with D possibly matching TRBD1 (5 bases). The CDR3 loop spans 15 amino acids. V was trimmed by 1 base and J by 6 bases, leaving 14 bases between them. From germline, CDR1 is SEHNR and CDR2 FQNEAQ (reference sequence). Here the CDR3 DNA reads TGTGCCAGCAGCTTAGAAGGGGAACGATCCGATACGCAGTATTTT. Protein sequence: CASSLEGERSDTQYF. The full variable domain, with the rest looked up from reference TRBV7-9 and TRBJ2-3, is DTGVSQNPRHKITKRGQNVTFRCDPISEHNRLYWYRQTLGQGPEFLTYFQNEAQLEKSRLLSDRFSAERPKGSFSTLEIQRTEQGDSAMYLCASSLEGERSDTQYFGPGTRLTVL.

The CDR3 reads CASRGQGNYNSPLHF. As DNA, the CDR3 is TGTGCCAGCCGGGGACAGGGGAACTATAATTCACCCCTCCACTTT. The chain employs TRBV9 and TRBJ1-6, with 10 bases identical to TRBD1. V shed 7 bases and J 3 bases; nucleotides not matched to a gene: 4. The CDR3 totals 15 residues. Germline V gives CDR1 SGDLS, CDR2 YYNGEE.

The chain recombines TRBV5-6 with TRBJ2-5; 7 nucleotides align to TRBD1. This CDR3 contains 16 residues. The V and J ends lost 0 bases and 3 bases, in that order; junction bases with no gene match: 8. Germline-derived CDR1 and CDR2 are SGHDT and YYEEEE. CDR3 region: CASSLGLGQVKETQYF. In nucleotides, the CDR3 is TGTGCCAGCAGCTTGGGTCTTGGACAGGTAAAAGAGACCCAGTACTTC.

The rearrangement joins TRBV5-4 to TRBJ2-3, with 11 bases aligning to TRBD2. The CDR3 runs 15 residues. After removal of 4 bases from V and 8 bases from J, the junction contained 9 bases not matched to a gene. Germline V lookup: CDR1 SGHNT, CDR2 YYREEE (reference sequence). The CDR3 region is CASSISGGAGGTQYF. In DNA, the CDR3 is TGTGCCAGCAGCATTAGCGGGGGGGCCGGGGGTACGCAGTATTTT.

The V and J genes are TRBV7-2 and TRBJ2-1, with a tentative D call TRBD2 (6 bases). Trimming shortened V by 4 bases and J by 5 bases, and 12 bases separated the two germline ends. Germline V lookup: CDR1 SGHTA, CDR2 FQGNSA. CDR3 length equals 14 residues. The CDR3 nucleotides are TGTGCCAGCAGCTCCCGGGACTTCAACAATGAGCAGTTCTTC. Its translation is CASSSRDFNNEQFF.

The V gene is TRBV5-5, the J gene TRBJ2-1; no clear D gene. CDR1 SGHKS and CDR2 YYEKEE come from the germline V gene (reference sequence). Trimming removed 2 bases at V and 4 bases at J, with 7 bases between. There are 13 residues in the CDR3. The CDR3 DNA sequence: TGTGCCAGCAGCTTTTTGGCTTACAATGAGCAGTTCTTC. This encodes CASSFLAYNEQFF.